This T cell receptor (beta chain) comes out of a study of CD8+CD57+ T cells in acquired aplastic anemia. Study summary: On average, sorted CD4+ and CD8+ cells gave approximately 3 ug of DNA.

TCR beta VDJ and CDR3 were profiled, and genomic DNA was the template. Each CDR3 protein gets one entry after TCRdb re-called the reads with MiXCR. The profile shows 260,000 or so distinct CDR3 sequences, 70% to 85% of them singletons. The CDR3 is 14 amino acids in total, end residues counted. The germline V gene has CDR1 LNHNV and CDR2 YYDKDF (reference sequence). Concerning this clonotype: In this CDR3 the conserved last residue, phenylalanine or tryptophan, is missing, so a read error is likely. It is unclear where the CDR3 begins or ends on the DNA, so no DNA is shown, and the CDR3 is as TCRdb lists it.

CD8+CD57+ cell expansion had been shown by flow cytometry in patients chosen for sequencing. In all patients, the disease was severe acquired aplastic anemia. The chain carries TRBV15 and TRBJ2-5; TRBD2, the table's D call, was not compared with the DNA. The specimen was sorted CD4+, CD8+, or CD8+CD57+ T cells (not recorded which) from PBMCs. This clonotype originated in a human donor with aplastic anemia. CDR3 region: CATSRASQQETQWI.